Listed below are T cell receptor beta chains from one sample, sequenced in a study of T-cell reconstitution after alpha-beta-depleted transplantation in children. TCRdb passed the PCR reads through MiXCR, listing each CDR3 protein once. Of approximately 300,000 distinct CDR3 sequences in the sample, almost 8% were seen once. Source: peripheral blood, taken 360 days after TCRalphabeta/CD19-depleted stem cell transplant. The receptors here all came from a female patient aged 2-9 years who had a stem cell transplant for Fanconi anemia, so the T cells may come from the graft donor. CDR3s include the opening cysteine and the closing phenylalanine or tryptophan. A D gene is named only where the DNA matches it firmly. Some rows mark clone size as missing; the rest say once, few, many or name a class of expanded clone.

V	size	length	D	J	CDR3	DNA
TRBV7-2	many	12	.	TRBJ2-5	CASSFRWETQYF	TGTGCCAGCAGCTTCAGATGGGAGACCCAGTACTTC
TRBV6-5	.	14	.	TRBJ2-3	CASSYLLGTDTQYF	TGTGCCAGCAGTTACTTGTTAGGCACAGATACGCAGTATTTT
TRBV12-3/TRBV12-4	many	15	TRBD1	TRBJ2-7	CASSLLGTGAYEQYF	TGTGCCAGCAGTTTATTAGGGACAGGGGCCTACGAGCAGTACTTC
TRBV27	few	14	TRBD1	TRBJ1-1	CASSFNRGRTEAFF	TGTGCCAGCAGTTTCAACAGGGGCAGGACTGAAGCTTTCTTT
TRBV28	many	16	TRBD2	TRBJ2-3	CASSLWTSGSRDTQYF	TGTGCCAGCAGTTTGTGGACTAGCGGGAGCCGGGATACGCAGTATTTT
TRBV9	few	16	TRBD1	TRBJ2-7	CASSEGQGGPTYEQYF	TGTGCCAGCAGCGAGGGACAGGGTGGGCCAACCTACGAGCAGTACTTC
TRBV6-1	few	13	.	TRBJ2-5	CASSEVPQETQYF	TGTGCCAGCAGTGAGGTGCCTCAAGAGACCCAGTACTTC
TRBV5-1	few	16	.	TRBJ2-3	CASSWVGQSGADTQYF	TGCGCCAGCAGCTGGGTGGGGCAGTCAGGGGCAGATACGCAGTATTTT
TRBV2	.	15	.	TRBJ1-4	CASSATPATNEKLFF	TGTGCCAGCAGCGCCACGCCGGCAACTAATGAAAAACTGTTTTTT
TRBV28	many	16	TRBD2	TRBJ2-3	CASSPLGAGASDTQYF	TGTGCCAGCAGCCCCCTGGGCGCGGGAGCGTCAGATACGCAGTATTTT
TRBV3-1	.	14	.	TRBJ1-1	CASSRLGGGTEAFF	TGTGCCAGCAGCCGCCTTGGAGGGGGCACTGAAGCTTTCTTT
TRBV7-2	.	16	.	TRBJ2-1	CASSLLTPLPRNEQFF	TGTGCCAGCAGCTTATTGACCCCGCTCCCCAGAAATGAGCAGTTCTTC
TRBV9	few	19	TRBD2	TRBJ2-1	CASSVAIQLTSGNYNEQFF	TGTGCCAGCAGCGTAGCAATCCAACTGACTAGCGGGAATTACAATGAGCAGTTCTTC
TRBV5-6	.	15	.	TRBJ1-2	CASSLAQGFLLGYTF	TGTGCCAGCAGCTTGGCCCAGGGATTTCTACTCGGCTACACCTTC
TRBV12-3/TRBV12-4	.	15	.	TRBJ1-5	CASSLSRAGNQPQHF	TGTGCCAGCAGTTTAAGCAGGGCGGGCAATCAGCCCCAGCATTTT
TRBV20-1	few	12	TRBD2	TRBJ2-1	CSAGLAHNEQFF	TGCAGTGCCGGACTAGCCCACAATGAGCAGTTCTTC
TRBV28	many	13	.	TRBJ2-5	CASSVRTEETQYF	TGTGCCAGCAGCGTTAGGACAGAGGAGACCCAGTACTTC
TRBV20-1	many	15	.	TRBJ2-7	CSASDPGTALYEQYF	TGCAGTGCTAGTGATCCGGGGACCGCCTTATACGAGCAGTACTTC
TRBV20-1	.	16	.	TRBJ1-2	CSASKGSGTSNYGYTF	TGCAGTGCTAGTAAGGGGAGCGGGACCTCTAACTATGGCTACACCTTC
TRBV7-8	few	12	.	TRBJ1-1	CASSPGESAAFF	TGTGCCAGCAGCCCGGGGGAGTCGGCAGCTTTCTTT
TRBV9	.	16	.	TRBJ1-3	CASSAGQPSSGNTIYF	TGTGCCAGCAGTGCTGGACAGCCTAGCTCTGGAAACACCATATATTTT
TRBV12-3/TRBV12-4	many	15	.	TRBJ2-2	CASSLGGAYTGELFF	TGTGCCAGCAGTTTGGGGGGGGCCTACACCGGGGAGCTGTTTTTT
TRBV7-3	many	12	.	TRBJ2-3	CASSLTADTQYF	TGCGCCAGCAGCTTGACTGCAGATACGCAGTATTTT
TRBV24-1	.	17	TRBD2	TRBJ2-3	CATPYSGRERSTDTQYF	TGTGCCACCCCCTATAGCGGGAGGGAGAGAAGCACAGATACGCAGTATTTT
TRBV12-3/TRBV12-4	many	16	TRBD1	TRBJ1-5	CASSRDRGRANQPQHF	TGTGCCAGCAGCCGGGACAGGGGAAGGGCCAATCAGCCCCAGCATTTT
TRBV20-1	many	13	.	TRBJ1-5	CSATLGAYQPQHF	TGCAGTGCTACTCTTGGGGCCTATCAGCCCCAGCATTTT
TRBV5-5	many	12	.	TRBJ1-2	CASREQGYGYTF	TGTGCCAGCAGAGAGCAGGGTTATGGCTACACCTTC
TRBV15	.	14	.	TRBJ1-2	CATSRDRGIDGYTF	TGTGCCACCAGCAGAGATCGGGGTATAGATGGCTACACCTTC